This T cell receptor beta chain was recovered during a study of blood T cell repertoires in COVID-19. Study-level background: The United States, Italy and Spain provided the acute and convalescent COVID-19 samples. In each case, the material was cDNA or gDNA derived from T cells, B-cell-depleted T cells, or PBMCs.

CDR3 length: 13 residues. Germline-derived CDR1 and CDR2 are SGDLS and YYNGEE. V lost 0 bases to trimming and J lost 15 bases, with 16 bases between them. Authors' processing steps: The authors estimated nucleated cell counts from reference gene primer amplification. Only in-frame clones appear in the TCRdb table, and some are missing; sequencing was by immunoSEQ multiplex PCR. D and trimming were read from the DNA, whereas the V and J calls and clone size are those reported in that table. The data show around 140,000 clones, with approximately 90% seen just once and about 17% held by the top ten. V and J are TRBV9 and TRBJ2-1; a possible D gene is TRBD1 (6 bases). The receptor was derived from a man aged 50 or older with active or convalescent COVID-19. Material: peripheral blood. For the CDR3, the DNA is TGTGCCAGCAGCGTAGCCTATCAGGGGAAGTCGTTCTTC. It yields the protein CASSVAYQGKSFF.